The following is a T cell receptor (beta chain) sequence with its context. V gave up 2 bases and J gave up 7 bases, with 14 bases separating them. CDR3 size: 15 residues. The germline V gene encodes CDR1 KGHSH and CDR2 LQKENI. The data derive from a study of blood T cell repertoires in COVID-19. Repertoires were generated with immunoSEQ multiplex PCR, while TCRdb's copy carries only in-frame clones and drops some. The sample holds some 99,000 clones; roughly 90% are singletons and the top ten take more than 3.5%. The chain carries TRBV18 and TRBJ1-4, with D unresolved. This TCR derives from a human donor with COVID-19, enrolled during active disease. The donor label of this sample is uncertain. The specimen was peripheral blood. CDR3 residues: CASSPESMGGEKLFF. The CDR3, as DNA: TGTGCCAGCTCACCAGAGTCGATGGGAGGTGAAAAACTGTTTTTT.